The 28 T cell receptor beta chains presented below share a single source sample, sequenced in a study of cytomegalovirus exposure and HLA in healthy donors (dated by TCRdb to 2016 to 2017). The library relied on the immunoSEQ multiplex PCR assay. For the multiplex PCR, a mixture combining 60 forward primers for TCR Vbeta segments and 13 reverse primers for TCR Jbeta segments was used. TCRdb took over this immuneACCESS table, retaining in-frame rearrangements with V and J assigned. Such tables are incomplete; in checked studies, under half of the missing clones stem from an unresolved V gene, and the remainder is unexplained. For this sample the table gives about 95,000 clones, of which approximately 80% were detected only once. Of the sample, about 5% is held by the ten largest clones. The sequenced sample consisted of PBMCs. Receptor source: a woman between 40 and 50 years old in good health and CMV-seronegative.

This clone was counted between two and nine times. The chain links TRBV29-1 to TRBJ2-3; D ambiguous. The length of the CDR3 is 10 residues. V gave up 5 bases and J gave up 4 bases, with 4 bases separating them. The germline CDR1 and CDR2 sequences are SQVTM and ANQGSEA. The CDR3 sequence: CSVLSDTQYF. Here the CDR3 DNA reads TGCAGCGTTCTTTCAGATACGCAGTATTTT.

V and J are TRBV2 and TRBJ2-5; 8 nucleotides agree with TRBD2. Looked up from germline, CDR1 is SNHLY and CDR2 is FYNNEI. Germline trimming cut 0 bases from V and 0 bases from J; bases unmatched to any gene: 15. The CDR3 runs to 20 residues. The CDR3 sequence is CASSEALTGGPIMYQETQYF. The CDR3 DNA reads TGTGCCAGCAGTGAAGCCCTAACGGGGGGGCCGATAATGTACCAAGAGACCCAGTACTTC. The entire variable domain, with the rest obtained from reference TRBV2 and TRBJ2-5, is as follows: EPEVTQTPSHQVTQMGQEVILRCVPISNHLYFYWYRQILGQKVEFLVSFYNNEISEKSEIFDDQFSVERPDGSNFTLKIRSTKLEDSAMYFCASSEALTGGPIMYQETQYFGPGTRLLVL.

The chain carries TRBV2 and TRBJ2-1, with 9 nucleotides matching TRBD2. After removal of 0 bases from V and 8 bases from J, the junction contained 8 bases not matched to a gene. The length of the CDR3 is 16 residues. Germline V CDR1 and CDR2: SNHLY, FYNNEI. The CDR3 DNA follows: TGTGCCAGCAGTGAAGCGCTCCGCGGGGGGGCCCATGAGCAGTTCTTC. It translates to CASSEALRGGAHEQFF. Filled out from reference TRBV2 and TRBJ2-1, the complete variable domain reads EPEVTQTPSHQVTQMGQEVILRCVPISNHLYFYWYRQILGQKVEFLVSFYNNEISEKSEIFDDQFSVERPDGSNFTLKIRSTKLEDSAMYFCASSEALRGGAHEQFFGPGTRLTVL.

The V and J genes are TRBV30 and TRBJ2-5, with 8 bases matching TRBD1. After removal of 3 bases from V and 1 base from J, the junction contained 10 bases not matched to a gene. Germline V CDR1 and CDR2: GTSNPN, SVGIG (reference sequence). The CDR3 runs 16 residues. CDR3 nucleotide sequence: TGTGCCTGGAGGGAACCCCTGGGACAGGTCCAAGAGACCCAGTACTTC. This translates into CAWREPLGQVQETQYF.

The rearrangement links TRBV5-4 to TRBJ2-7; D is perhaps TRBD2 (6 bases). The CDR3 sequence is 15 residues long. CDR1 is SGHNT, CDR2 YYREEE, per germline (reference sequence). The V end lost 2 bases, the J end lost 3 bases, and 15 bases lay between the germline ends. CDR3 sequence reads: CASSFGSASVYEQYF. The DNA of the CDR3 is TGTGCCAGCAGCTTCGGGAGCGCCTCGGTCTACGAGCAGTACTTC.

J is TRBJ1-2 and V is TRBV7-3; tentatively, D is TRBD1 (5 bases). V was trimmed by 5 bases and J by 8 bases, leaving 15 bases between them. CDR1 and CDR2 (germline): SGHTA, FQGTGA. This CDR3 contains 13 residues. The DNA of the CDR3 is TGTGCCAGCAGCCGTGACCAGGGATGGGGCTACACCTTC. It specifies CASSRDQGWGYTF.

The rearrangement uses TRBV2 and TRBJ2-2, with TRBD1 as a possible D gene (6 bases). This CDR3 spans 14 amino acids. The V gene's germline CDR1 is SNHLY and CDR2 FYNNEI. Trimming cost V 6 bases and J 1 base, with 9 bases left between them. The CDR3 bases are TGTGCCAGCAGCCCGGGACAGAACACCGGGGAGCTGTTTTTT. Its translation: CASSPGQNTGELFF.

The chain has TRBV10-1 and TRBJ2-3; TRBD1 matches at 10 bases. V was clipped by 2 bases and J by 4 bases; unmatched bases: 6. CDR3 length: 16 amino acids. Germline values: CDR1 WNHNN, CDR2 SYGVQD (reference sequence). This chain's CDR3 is CASSEGTGVGADTQYF. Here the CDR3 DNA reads TGCGCCAGCAGTGAGGGGACAGGGGTGGGCGCAGATACGCAGTATTTT.

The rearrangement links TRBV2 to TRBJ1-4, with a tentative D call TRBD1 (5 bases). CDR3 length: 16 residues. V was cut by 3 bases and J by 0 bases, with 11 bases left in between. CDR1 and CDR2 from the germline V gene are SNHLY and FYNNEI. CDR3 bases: TGTGCCAGCAGTGAGCCCTGGGGGGCAACTAATGAAAAACTGTTTTTT. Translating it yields CASSEPWGATNEKLFF.

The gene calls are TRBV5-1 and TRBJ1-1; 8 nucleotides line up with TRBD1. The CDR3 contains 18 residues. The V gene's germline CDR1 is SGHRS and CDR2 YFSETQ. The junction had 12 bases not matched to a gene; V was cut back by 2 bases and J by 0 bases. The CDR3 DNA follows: TGCGCCAGCAGCTTAACCTTCGGTACAGGGGGAATGAACACTGAAGCTTTCTTT. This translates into CASSLTFGTGGMNTEAFF. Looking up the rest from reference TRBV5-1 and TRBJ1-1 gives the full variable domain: KAGVTQTPRYLIKTRGQQVTLSCSPISGHRSVSWYQQTPGQGLQFLFEYFSETQRNKGNFPGRFSGRQFSNSRSEMNVSTLELGDSALYLCASSLTFGTGGMNTEAFFGQGTRLTVV.

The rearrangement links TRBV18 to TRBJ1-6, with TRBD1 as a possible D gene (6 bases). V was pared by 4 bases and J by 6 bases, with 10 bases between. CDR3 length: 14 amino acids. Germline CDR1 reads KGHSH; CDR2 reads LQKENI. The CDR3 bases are TGTGCCAGCTCACAAGACAGGCTTAATTCACCCCTCCACTTT. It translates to CASSQDRLNSPLHF.

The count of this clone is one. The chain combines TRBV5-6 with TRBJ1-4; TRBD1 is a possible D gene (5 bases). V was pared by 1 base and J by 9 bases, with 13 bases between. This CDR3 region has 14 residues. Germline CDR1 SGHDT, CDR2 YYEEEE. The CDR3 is CASSLLGPAQKLFF. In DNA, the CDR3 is TGTGCCAGCAGCTTGTTGGGGCCAGCGCAAAAACTGTTTTTT.

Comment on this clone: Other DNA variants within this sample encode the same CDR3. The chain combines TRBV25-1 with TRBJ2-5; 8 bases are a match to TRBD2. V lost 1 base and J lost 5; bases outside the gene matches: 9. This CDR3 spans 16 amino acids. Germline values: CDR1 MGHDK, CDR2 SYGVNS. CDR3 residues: CASSELDLREGETQYF. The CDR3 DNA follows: TGTGCCAGCAGTGAATTGGACCTTCGGGAGGGGGAGACCCAGTACTTC. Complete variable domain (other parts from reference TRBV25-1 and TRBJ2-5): EADIYQTPRYLVIGTGKKITLECSQTMGHDKMYWYQQDPGMELHLIHYSYGVNSTEKGDLSSESTVSRIRTEHFPLTLESARPSHTSQYLCASSELDLREGETQYFGPGTRLLVL.

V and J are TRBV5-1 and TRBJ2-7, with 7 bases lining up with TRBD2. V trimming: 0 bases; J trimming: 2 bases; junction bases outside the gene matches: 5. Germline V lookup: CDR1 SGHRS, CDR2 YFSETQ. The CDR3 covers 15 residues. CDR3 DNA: TGCGCCAGCAGCTTGGAGTGGGGGGGGGCCTACGAGCAGTACTTC. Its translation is CASSLEWGGAYEQYF.

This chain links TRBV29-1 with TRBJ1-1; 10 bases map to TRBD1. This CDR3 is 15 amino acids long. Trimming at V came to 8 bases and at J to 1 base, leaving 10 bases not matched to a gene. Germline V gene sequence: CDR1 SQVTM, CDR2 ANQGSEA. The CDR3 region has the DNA TGCAGCACTAAGACAGGGGGCGGTGGGAACACTGAAGCTTTCTTT. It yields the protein CSTKTGGGGNTEAFF.

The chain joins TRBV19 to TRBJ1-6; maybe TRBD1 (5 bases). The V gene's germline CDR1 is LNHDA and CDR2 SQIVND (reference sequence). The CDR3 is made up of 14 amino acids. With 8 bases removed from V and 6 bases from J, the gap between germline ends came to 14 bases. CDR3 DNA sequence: TGTGCCAGTCGTCAGGGAGGAAGTAATTCACCCCTCCACTTT. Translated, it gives CASRQGGSNSPLHF.

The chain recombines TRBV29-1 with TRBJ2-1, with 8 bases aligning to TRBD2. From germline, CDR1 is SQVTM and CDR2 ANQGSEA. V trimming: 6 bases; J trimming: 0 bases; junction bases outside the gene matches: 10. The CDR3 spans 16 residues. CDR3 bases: TGCAGCGTCGATCCCGGGGGGGCCCGCTCCTACAATGAGCAGTTCTTC. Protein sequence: CSVDPGGARSYNEQFF.

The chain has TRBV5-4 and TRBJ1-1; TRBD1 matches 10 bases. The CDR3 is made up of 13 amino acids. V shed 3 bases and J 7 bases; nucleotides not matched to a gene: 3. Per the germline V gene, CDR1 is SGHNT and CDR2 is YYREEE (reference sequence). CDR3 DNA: TGTGCCAGCAGCTCCGGGACAGGGGATGAAGCTTTCTTT. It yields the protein CASSSGTGDEAFF.

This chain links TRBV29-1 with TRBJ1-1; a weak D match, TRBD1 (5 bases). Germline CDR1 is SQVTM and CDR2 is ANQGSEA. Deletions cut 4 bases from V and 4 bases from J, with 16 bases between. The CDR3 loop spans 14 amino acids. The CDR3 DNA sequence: TGCAGCGTTGCTGGTGAGGTCGGGGGCACTGAAGCTTTCTTT. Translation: CSVAGEVGGTEAFF. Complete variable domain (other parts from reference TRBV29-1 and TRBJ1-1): SAVISQKPSRDICQRGTSLTIQCQVDSQVTMMFWYRQQPGQSLTLIATANQGSEATYESGFVIDKFPISRPNLTFSTLTVSNMSPEDSSIYLCSVAGEVGGTEAFFGQGTRLTVV.

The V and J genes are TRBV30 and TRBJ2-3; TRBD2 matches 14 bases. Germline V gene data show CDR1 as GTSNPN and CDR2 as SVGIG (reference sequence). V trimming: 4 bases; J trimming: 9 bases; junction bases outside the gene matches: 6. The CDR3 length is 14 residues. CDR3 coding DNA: TGTGCCTGGACCTCGGGACTAGCGGGGGCCACGCAGTATTTT. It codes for CAWTSGLAGATQYF.

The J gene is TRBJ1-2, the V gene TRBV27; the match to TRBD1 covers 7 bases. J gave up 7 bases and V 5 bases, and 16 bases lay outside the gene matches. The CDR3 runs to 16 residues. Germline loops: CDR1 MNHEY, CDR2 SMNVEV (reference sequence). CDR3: CASSASLGGEWGGYTF. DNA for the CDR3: TGTGCCAGCAGTGCCTCTTTAGGGGGCGAGTGGGGTGGCTACACCTTC.

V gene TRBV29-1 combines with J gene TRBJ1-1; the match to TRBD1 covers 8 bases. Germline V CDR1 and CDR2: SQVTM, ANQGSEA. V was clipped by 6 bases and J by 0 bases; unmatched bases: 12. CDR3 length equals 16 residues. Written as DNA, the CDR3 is TGCAGCGTGGGTCGGTACAGGGGGGGCATGAACACTGAAGCTTTCTTT. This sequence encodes CSVGRYRGGMNTEAFF.

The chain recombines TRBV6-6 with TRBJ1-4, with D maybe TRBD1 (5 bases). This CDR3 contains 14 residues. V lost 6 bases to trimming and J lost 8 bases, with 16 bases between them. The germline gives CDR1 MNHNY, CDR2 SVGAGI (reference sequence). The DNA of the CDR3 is TGTGCCAGCAGAACGGACGGGGGATGGGAAAAACTGTTTTTT. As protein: CASRTDGGWEKLFF.

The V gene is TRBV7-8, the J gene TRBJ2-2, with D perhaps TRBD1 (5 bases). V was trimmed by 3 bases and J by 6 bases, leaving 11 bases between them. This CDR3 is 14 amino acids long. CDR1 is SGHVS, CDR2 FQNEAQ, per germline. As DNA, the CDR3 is TGTGCCAGCAGCTTGCAAGAAGGGGCCGGGGAGCTGTTTTTT. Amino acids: CASSLQEGAGELFF. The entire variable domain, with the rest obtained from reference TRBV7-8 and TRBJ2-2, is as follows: GAGVSQSPRYKVAKRGQDVALRCDPISGHVSLFWYQQALGQGPEFLTYFQNEAQLDKSGLPSDRFFAERPEGSVSTLKIQRTQQEDSAVYLCASSLQEGAGELFFGEGSRLTVL.

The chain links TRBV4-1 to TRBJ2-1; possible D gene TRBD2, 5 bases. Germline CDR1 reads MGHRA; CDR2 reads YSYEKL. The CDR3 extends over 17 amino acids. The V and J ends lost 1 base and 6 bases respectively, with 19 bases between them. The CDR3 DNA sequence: TGCGCCAGCAGCCAAGGGATCAACAATCTCGGGGTCAATGAGCAGTTCTTC. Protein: CASSQGINNLGVNEQFF.

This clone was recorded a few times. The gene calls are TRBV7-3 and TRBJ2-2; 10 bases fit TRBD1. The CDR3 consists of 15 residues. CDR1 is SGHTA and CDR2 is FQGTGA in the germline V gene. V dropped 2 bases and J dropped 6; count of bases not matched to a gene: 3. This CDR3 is CASSLGDRGSGELFF. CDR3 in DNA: TGTGCCAGCAGCTTAGGGGACAGGGGATCCGGGGAGCTGTTTTTT. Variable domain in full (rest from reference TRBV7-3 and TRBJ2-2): GAGVSQTPSNKVTEKGKYVELRCDPISGHTALYWYRQSLGQGPEFLIYFQGTGAADDSGLPNDRFFAVRPEGSVSTLKIQRTERGDSAVYLCASSLGDRGSGELFFGEGSRLTVL.

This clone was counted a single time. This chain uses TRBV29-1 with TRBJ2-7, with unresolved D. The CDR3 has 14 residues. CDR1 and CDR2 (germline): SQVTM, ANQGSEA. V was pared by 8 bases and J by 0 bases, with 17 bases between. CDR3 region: CSTERSLYSYEQYF. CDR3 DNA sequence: TGCAGCACTGAACGGAGCCTGTACTCCTACGAGCAGTACTTC.

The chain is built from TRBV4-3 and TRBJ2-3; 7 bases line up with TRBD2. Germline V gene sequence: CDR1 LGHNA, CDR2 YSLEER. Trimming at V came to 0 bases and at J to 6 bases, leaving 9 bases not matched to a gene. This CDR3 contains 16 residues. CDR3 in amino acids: CASSQDHASGWDTQYF. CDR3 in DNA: TGCGCCAGCAGCCAAGATCACGCTAGCGGCTGGGATACGCAGTATTTT.